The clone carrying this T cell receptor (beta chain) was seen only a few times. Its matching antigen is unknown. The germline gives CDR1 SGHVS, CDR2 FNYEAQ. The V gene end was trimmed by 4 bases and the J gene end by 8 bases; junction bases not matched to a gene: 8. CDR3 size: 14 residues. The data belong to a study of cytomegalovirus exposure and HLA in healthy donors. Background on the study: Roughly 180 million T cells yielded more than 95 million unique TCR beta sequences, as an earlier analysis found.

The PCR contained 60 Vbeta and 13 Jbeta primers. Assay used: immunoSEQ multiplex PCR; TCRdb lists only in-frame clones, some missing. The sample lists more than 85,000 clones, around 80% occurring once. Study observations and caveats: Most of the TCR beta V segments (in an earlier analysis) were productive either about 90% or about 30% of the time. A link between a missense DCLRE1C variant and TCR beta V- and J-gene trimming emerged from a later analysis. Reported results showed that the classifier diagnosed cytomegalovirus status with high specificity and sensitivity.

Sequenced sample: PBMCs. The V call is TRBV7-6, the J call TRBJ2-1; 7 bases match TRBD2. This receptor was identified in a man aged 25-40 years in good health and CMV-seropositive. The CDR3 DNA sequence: TGTGCCAGCAGCTCTGGACTAGGGGTTGATGAGCAGTTCTTC. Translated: CASSSGLGVDEQFF.